The clone carrying this T cell receptor (beta chain) appeared many times. Unique molecular identifiers were used to barcode this TCRbeta library. TCRdb redid the calling of the PCR reads with MiXCR, one entry per CDR3 protein. This sample has approximately 270,000 distinct CDR3 sequences; nearly 10% occur once, and the top ten carry roughly 9.1%. The sample originates from a study of T-cell reconstitution after alpha-beta-depleted transplantation in children. Losses at the gene ends were 2 bases for V and 0 bases for J; bases not matched to a gene: 6. In germline, CDR1 is SGHRS, CDR2 YFSETQ. The CDR3 spans 16 residues.

The receptor was isolated from a human donor who donated a stem cell graft to a child with SCID. Sample: PBMCs from the stem cell graft donor, taken from the stem cell graft. The rearrangement joins TRBV5-1 to TRBJ2-7; 9 bases are shared with TRBD2. The CDR3 nucleotides are TGCGCCAGCAGCTTCGGTAGCGGGGGTTTCTCCTACGAGCAGTACTTC. The encoded protein is CASSFGSGGFSYEQYF.